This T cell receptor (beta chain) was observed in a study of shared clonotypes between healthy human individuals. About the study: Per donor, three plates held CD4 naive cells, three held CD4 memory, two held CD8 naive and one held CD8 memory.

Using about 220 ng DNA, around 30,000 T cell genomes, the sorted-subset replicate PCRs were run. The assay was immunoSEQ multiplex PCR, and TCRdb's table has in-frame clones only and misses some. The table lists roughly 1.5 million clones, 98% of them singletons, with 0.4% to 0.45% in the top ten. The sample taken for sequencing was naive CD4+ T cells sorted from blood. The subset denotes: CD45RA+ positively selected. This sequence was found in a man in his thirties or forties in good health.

The CDR3 bases are TGTGCCAGCAGGTTCGGACAGGGTAACGAGCAGTACTTC. This gives the protein CASRFGQGNEQYF. The gene calls are TRBV11-2 and TRBJ2-7; TRBD1 aligns across 8 bases. Germline V gene lookup returns CDR1 SGHAT and CDR2 FQNNGV. J was trimmed by 5 bases and V by 6 bases; bases with no gene match: 6. The CDR3 totals 13 residues.